This TCR beta chain was identified in a study of T cells in Graves' hyperthyroidism and ophthalmopathy. The junction had 5 bases not matched to a gene; V was cut back by 4 bases and J by 2 bases. Germline V lookup: CDR1 SGHTA, CDR2 FQGNSA. The CDR3 runs to 16 residues. When hyperthyroidism was first diagnosed, the blood sample was taken, preceding any ophthalmopathy symptoms. PBMCs stemmed from about 9.5 ml fresh peripheral blood. What was amplified from RNA transcripts were TCR beta CDR3 regions. Carried out on the TCR CDR3, a first-round RT-PCR used the HTBI primer set. One entry per CDR3 protein results from TCRdb running MiXCR on the multiplex PCR reads. Among about 24,000 distinct CDR3 sequences, about 53% were seen once, and the ten largest hold around 23%.

The source material was blood. The clonotype comes from a woman in her 40s with Graves' hyperthyroidism that later progressed to Graves' ophthalmopathy. The chain combines TRBV7-2 with TRBJ2-7, with 13 positions matching TRBD2. In nucleotides, the CDR3 is TGTGCCAGCAGCTCCATCGGACTAGCGGGAGCCTACGAGCAGTACTTC. This translates into CASSSIGLAGAYEQYF.